This T cell receptor (beta chain) was retrieved from a study of T cells in Graves' hyperthyroidism and ophthalmopathy. In germline, CDR1 is SGHRS, CDR2 YFSETQ. V dropped 1 base and J dropped 1 base, with 14 bases sitting between them. The CDR3 covers 16 residues. A few counts support this clonotype. Its antigen is unknown. TCR beta CDR3 region amplification was performed from RNA transcripts. TCR CDR3 underwent first-round RT-PCR with the HTBI primer set. Each CDR3 protein gets one entry after TCRdb re-called the multiplex PCR reads with MiXCR. The sample holds roughly 500,000 distinct CDR3 sequences, 20% to 25% seen once. Points from the study as a whole: With a median lead of approximately 6.4 months before onset, the model predicted ophthalmopathy. Using 13 V-J features, a model discriminated ophthalmopathy from stable hyperthyroidism.

Material for sequencing was blood. This sequence was found in a woman in her seventies with Graves' ophthalmopathy. The chain has TRBV5-1 and TRBJ1-1, with a possible D match to TRBD1 (6 bases). The CDR3: CASSLWVTGQNTEAFF. The CDR3 DNA reads as TGCGCCAGCAGCTTGTGGGTAACAGGGCAGAACACTGAAGCTTTCTTT.